The following is a T cell receptor beta chain sequence with its context. Its antigen is unknown. The PCR was carried out with 60 Vbeta primers and 13 Jbeta primers. The method was immunoSEQ multiplex PCR; TCRdb's version includes in-frame clones alone and lacks a portion of them. The sample contains about 140,000 clones, around 66% of which appear only once. This record belongs to a study of cytomegalovirus exposure and HLA in healthy donors. Overall study: The Caucasian-associated ancestry cluster contained 65% to 85% of the approximately 400 genotyped donors. Broader study findings: When a later analysis was performed, an Asian-associated ancestry cluster reportedly had fewer N-insertions than the approximately 600-donor mean.

CDR1 is SGHVS, CDR2 FQNEAQ, per germline. This CDR3 contains 13 residues. V gave up 8 bases and J gave up 9 bases, with 17 bases separating them. The chain has TRBV7-8 and TRBJ2-1; D is perhaps TRBD2 (5 bases). The specimen sequenced was PBMCs. The sequence came from a woman aged 55-70 years in good health and CMV-seronegative. The CDR3 DNA reads TGTGCCAGCCTAGTGCACTTTCGGGGTGAGCAGTTCTTC. This translates into CASLVHFRGEQFF.